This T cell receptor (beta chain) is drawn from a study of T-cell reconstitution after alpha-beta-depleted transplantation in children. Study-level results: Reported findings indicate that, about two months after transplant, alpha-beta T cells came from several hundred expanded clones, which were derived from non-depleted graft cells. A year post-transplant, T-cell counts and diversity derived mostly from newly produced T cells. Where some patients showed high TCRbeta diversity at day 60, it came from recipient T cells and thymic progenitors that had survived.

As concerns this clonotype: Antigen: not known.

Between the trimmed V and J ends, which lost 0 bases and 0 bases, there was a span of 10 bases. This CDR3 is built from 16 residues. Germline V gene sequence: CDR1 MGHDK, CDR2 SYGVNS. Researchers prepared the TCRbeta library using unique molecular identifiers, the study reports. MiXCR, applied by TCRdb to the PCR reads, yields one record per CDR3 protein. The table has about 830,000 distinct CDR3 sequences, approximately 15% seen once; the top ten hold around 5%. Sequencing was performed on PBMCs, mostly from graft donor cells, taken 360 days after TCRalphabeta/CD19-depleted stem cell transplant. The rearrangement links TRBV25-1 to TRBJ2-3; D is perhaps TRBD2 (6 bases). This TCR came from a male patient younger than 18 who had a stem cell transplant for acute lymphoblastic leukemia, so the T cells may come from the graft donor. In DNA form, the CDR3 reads TGTGCCAGCAGTGAATATGTGGGAGGTAGCACAGATACGCAGTATTTT. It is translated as CASSEYVGGSTDTQYF. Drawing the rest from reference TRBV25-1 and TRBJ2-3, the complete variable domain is EADIYQTPRYLVIGTGKKITLECSQTMGHDKMYWYQQDPGMELHLIHYSYGVNSTEKGDLSSESTVSRIRTEHFPLTLESARPSHTSQYLCASSEYVGGSTDTQYFGPGTRLTVL.